Shown below are 23 T cell receptor beta chains from a single sample sequenced in a study of tissue T cells after allogeneic stem cell transplantation (dated by TCRdb to between 2021 and 2024). The library was produced with the immunoSEQ multiplex PCR assay. TCRdb stores this immuneACCESS table with in-frame sequences only. Part of the clones is absent; in the studies checked, under half of the shortfall reflects unresolved V genes, and no reason is known for the rest. The sample table holds about 40,000 clones, of which 80% to 95% were seen once. The top ten clones comprise roughly 3.8% of the sample. This sample's time point label indicates: recipient (host-origin) PBMCs collected before allo-HCT. This specimen was blood, taken before transplantation. The receptors were gathered from a woman aged 40-69 years who later had graft-versus-host disease after an allogeneic stem cell transplant.

A remark on this clone: One end of the junction varies from germline; a read error may be responsible. The V and J genes are TRBV3-1 (or the pseudogene TRBV3-2) and TRBJ2-5, with 14 bases identical to TRBD2. The germline V gene has CDR1 LGHDT and CDR2 YNNKEL (reference sequence). This CDR3 comprises 17 residues. The CDR3 DNA follows: TGTGCCAGCAGCCATCAAGGACTAGCGGGAGGTGCAGAGGCCCAGTACTTC. This translates into CASSHQGLAGGAEAQYF.

The rearrangement links TRBV5-1 to TRBJ2-5, with D possibly being TRBD2 (6 bases). The germline V and J ends were trimmed by 6 bases and 4 bases, with 22 bases remaining between them. The CDR3 has 16 residues. Germline V gene sequence: CDR1 SGHRS, CDR2 YFSETQ. The CDR3 DNA reads TGCGCCAGCATTACTAGTGAAAGGGACTTCCGAGAGACCCAGTACTTC. This translates into CASITSERDFRETQYF.

The rearrangement joins TRBV2 to TRBJ2-7; 8 bases are a match to TRBD1. This CDR3 spans 13 amino acids. Unmatched junction bases numbered 10, after V lost 8 bases and J lost 7 bases. Germline CDR1 is SNHLY and CDR2 is FYNNEI. CDR3: CASEGQGSGEQYF. DNA of the CDR3: TGTGCCAGCGAAGGACAGGGATCGGGGGAGCAGTACTTC.

The rearrangement uses TRBV10-1 and TRBJ1-2, with no clear D. This CDR3 has 17 residues. V lost 8 bases and J lost 0, with 22 bases in between. Germline CDR1 is WNHNN and CDR2 is SYGVQD (reference sequence). CDR3 sequence reads: CASRAPMTVPANYGYTF. The CDR3 coding sequence is TGCGCCAGCCGAGCACCGATGACCGTACCAGCTAACTATGGCTACACCTTC.

The chain couples TRBV9 to TRBJ2-2; weak D call: TRBD1 (6 bases). CDR3 length: 16 residues. Germline V CDR1 and CDR2: SGDLS, YYNGEE. Deletions cut 0 bases from V and 5 bases from J, with 14 bases between. CDR3 sequence reads: CASSVDMGRGTGELFF. The CDR3 DNA reads TGTGCCAGCAGCGTAGATATGGGTAGGGGGACCGGGGAGCTGTTTTTT. Full variable domain (rest looked up from reference TRBV9 and TRBJ2-2): DSGVTQTPKHLITATGQRVTLRCSPRSGDLSVYWYQQSLDQGLQFLIQYYNGEERAKGNILERFSAQQFPDLHSELNLSSLELGDSALYFCASSVDMGRGTGELFFGEGSRLTVL.

The V and J genes are TRBV7-9 and TRBJ2-7; D is ambiguous. V lost 5 bases to trimming and J lost 2 bases, with 10 bases between them. The germline V gene encodes CDR1 SEHNR and CDR2 FQNEAQ (reference sequence). CDR3 length equals 13 residues. Here the CDR3 DNA reads TGTGCCAGCAGCCCCACCCAGACCTACGAGCAGTACTTC. Translating it yields CASSPTQTYEQYF.

V gene TRBV6-2 or TRBV6-3 combines with J gene TRBJ2-7; D is undetermined. Germline V gene sequence: CDR1 MNHEY, CDR2 SVGEGT. The CDR3 is made up of 16 amino acids. Trimming stripped 2 bases from V and 7 bases from J, with 21 bases between. DNA of the CDR3: TGTGCCAGCAGTTACCTAAGGACCGGGCATCTGGGAGAGCAGTACTTC. This encodes CASSYLRTGHLGEQYF.

This chain connects TRBV6-6 to TRBJ2-1; a possible D gene is TRBD2 (6 bases). V was clipped by 3 bases and J by 2 bases, with 8 bases between them. Germline V gene data show CDR1 as MNHNY and CDR2 as SVGAGI (reference sequence). The CDR3 has 14 residues. This CDR3 reads CASSYSGPYNEQFF. The CDR3 DNA follows: TGTGCCAGCAGTTATAGCGGCCCCTACAATGAGCAGTTCTTC.

The chain carries TRBV4-3 and TRBJ1-2, with 12 bases matching TRBD1. CDR1 and CDR2 (germline): LGHNA, YSLEER. The CDR3 extends over 19 amino acids. V lost 1 base to trimming and J lost 1 base; unmatched junction nucleotides: 10. CDR3 in DNA: TGCGCCAGCAGCCAAGCCGGTCCGGGACAGGGGGCGTTTAACTATGGCTACACCTTC. Translated, it gives CASSQAGPGQGAFNYGYTF.

The chain carries TRBV28 and TRBJ1-2, with unresolved D. V gave up 2 bases and J gave up 5 bases, with 6 bases separating them. Germline-derived CDR1 and CDR2 are MDHEN and SYDVKM. The CDR3 is 12 residues long. The CDR3 nucleotides are TGTGCCAGCAGTTTACAAAAGTATGGCTACACCTTC. Translated, it gives CASSLQKYGYTF.

This clone was recorded a few times. The rearrangement uses TRBV4-1 and TRBJ2-2; 10 nucleotides match TRBD1. Per the germline V gene, CDR1 is MGHRA and CDR2 is YSYEKL. This CDR3 region has 15 residues. V was pared by 3 bases and J by 6 bases, with 4 bases of the junction left unmatched. This CDR3 is CASSQKGTGAGELFF. CDR3 DNA sequence: TGCGCCAGCAGCCAGAAGGGGACAGGGGCCGGGGAGCTGTTTTTT.

The V call is TRBV12-3 or TRBV12-4, the J call TRBJ1-2; no reliable D call. CDR3 length equals 12 residues. V lost 1 base, J lost 5 bases, and 5 bases lay in between. This CDR3 reads CASSLDGYGYTF. The CDR3 DNA reads as TGTGCCAGCAGTTTAGATGGGTATGGCTACACCTTC.

The chain has TRBV20-1 and TRBJ2-7, with a weak D call TRBD1 (5 bases). Trimming took 1 base from V and 5 from J, leaving 6 bases between them. Germline V gene sequence: CDR1 DFQATT, CDR2 SNEGSKA (reference sequence). The CDR3 runs 11 residues. Here the CDR3 reads CSARVRDEQYF. The CDR3 DNA reads TGCAGTGCTAGAGTCAGGGACGAGCAGTACTTC.

This clone occurred a few times. The chain employs TRBV6-5 and TRBJ2-1, with D perhaps TRBD1 (6 bases). Germline CDR1 and CDR2: MNHEY and SVGAGI. The CDR3 length is 13 residues. The germline V and J ends were trimmed by 9 bases and 0 bases, with 9 bases remaining between them. CDR3 bases: TGTGCCAGTGGACAGAGCTCCTACAATGAGCAGTTCTTC. Its translation is CASGQSSYNEQFF.

J is TRBJ2-3 and V is TRBV28; D remains ambiguous. Between the trimmed V and J ends, which lost 2 bases and 4 bases, there was a span of 10 bases. This CDR3 is 14 amino acids long. In germline, CDR1 is MDHEN, CDR2 SYDVKM. The chain's CDR3 is CASSLSGRSDTQYF. DNA of the CDR3: TGTGCCAGCAGTTTAAGTGGGCGGTCAGATACGCAGTATTTT.

The V gene is TRBV28, the J gene TRBJ2-1; 15 bases are shared with TRBD2. The CDR3 sequence is 15 residues long. The junction had 11 bases not matched to a gene; V was cut back by 6 bases and J by 14 bases. The germline gives CDR1 MDHEN, CDR2 SYDVKM. CDR3 nucleotide sequence: TGTGCCAGCAGGCCCCAGGGACTAGCGGGAGGACTAGAGTTCTTC. Amino acid sequence: CASRPQGLAGGLEFF.

This clone was seen only a few times. This sequence joins TRBV28 and TRBJ1-1, with D tentatively TRBD1 (5 bases). CDR1 and CDR2 from the germline V gene are MDHEN and SYDVKM. The CDR3 is 12 amino acids. V was trimmed by 4 bases and J by 11 bases, leaving 14 bases between them. The CDR3 DNA reads as TGTGCCAGCAGTTCGGGGGGACTGTTGGCTTTCTTT. This encodes CASSSGGLLAFF.

The rearrangement joins TRBV6-5 to TRBJ2-6; D unresolved. The CDR3 runs 16 residues. V lost 0 bases and J lost 0, with 6 bases in between. Per germline, CDR1 MNHEY and CDR2 SVGAGI. The CDR3 reads CASSYSAASGANVLTF. CDR3 bases: TGTGCCAGCAGTTACTCGGCTGCCTCTGGGGCCAACGTCCTGACTTTC.

The rearrangement links TRBV10-3 to TRBJ1-2; 7 bases fit TRBD1. The CDR3 is 14 residues long. Germline values: CDR1 ENHRY, CDR2 SYGVKD. The J segment lost 4 bases and the V segment lost 3 bases, leaving 5 bases of the junction unmatched. The CDR3 DNA reads TGTGCCATCAGTGACCTGGGACAGTTCTATGGCTACACCTTC. Its protein is CAISDLGQFYGYTF.

This chain links TRBV11-2 with TRBJ2-1; TRBD2 is a possible D gene (6 bases). Germline CDR1 is SGHAT and CDR2 is FQNNGV. This CDR3 is 18 amino acids long. Deletions cut 0 bases from V and 8 bases from J, with 23 bases between. CDR3 sequence: CASSLELGGNGIGDEQFF. CDR3 DNA sequence: TGTGCCAGCAGCTTAGAACTGGGCGGGAATGGAATAGGGGATGAGCAGTTCTTC. The entire variable domain, with the rest obtained from reference TRBV11-2 and TRBJ2-1, is as follows: EAGVAQSPRYKIIEKRQSVAFWCNPISGHATLYWYQQILGQGPKLLIQFQNNGVVDDSQLPKDRFSAERLKGVDSTLKIQPAKLEDSAVYLCASSLELGGNGIGDEQFFGPGTRLTVL.

This chain links TRBV5-1 with TRBJ2-7; the match to TRBD1 covers 9 bases. Germline-derived CDR1 and CDR2 are SGHRS and YFSETQ. V was pared by 2 bases and J by 7 bases, with 7 bases of the junction left unmatched. The CDR3 contains 14 residues. The CDR3 nucleotides are TGCGCCAGCAGCTTAGGGACAGGGAATACGGAGCAGTACTTC. Translation: CASSLGTGNTEQYF.

V is TRBV19 and J is TRBJ1-2; D is possibly TRBD1 (5 bases). V was trimmed by 5 bases and J by 8 bases, leaving 18 bases between them. The CDR3 extends over 14 amino acids. Germline V lookup: CDR1 LNHDA, CDR2 SQIVND (reference sequence). DNA for the CDR3: TGTGCCAGTAGTTCTTCCGCACGGCGGGGGGGCTACACCTTC. Protein: CASSSSARRGGYTF. The variable domain in full, with the rest retrieved from reference TRBV19 and TRBJ1-2, is DGGITQSPKYLFRKEGQNVTLSCEQNLNHDAMYWYRQDPGQGLRLIYYSQIVNDFQKGDIAEGYSVSREKKESFPLTVTSAQKNPTAFYLCASSSSARRGGYTFGSGTRLTVV.

By sample share, this clone is medium-sized (0.01 to 0.1%). Written as DNA, the CDR3 is TGTGCCAGCAGCTCCGGGACAGGGCCCAAGTACTACGAGCAGTACTTC. This sequence encodes CASSSGTGPKYYEQYF. This chain connects TRBV7-9 to TRBJ2-7; 9 nucleotides agree with TRBD1. The CDR3 has 16 residues. CDR1 SEHNR and CDR2 FQNEAQ come from the germline V gene (reference sequence). J was trimmed by 3 bases and V by 4 bases; bases with no gene match: 10.